The rows below give T cell receptor beta chains drawn from one sample of a study of Ad26.COV2.S vaccination and SARS-CoV-2 variants. This table comes from immunoSEQ multiplex PCR, and its TCRdb copy is limited to in-frame clones, with some not included. The sample comprises 250,000 to 300,000 clones, more than 70% of which are singletons, and less than 3.5% rests with the top ten. This material consisted of peripheral blood, taken in a trial of Ad26.COV2.S vaccine versus placebo. The receptors derive from a person aged 18-65 years who received the Ad26.COV2.S COVID-19 vaccine or a placebo. CDR3s include the opening cysteine and the closing phenylalanine or tryptophan. D genes are given only for firm matches. Only part of the rows carry a size: once, few, many, or a class if the clone is expanded.

TRBJ1-1	NA	TRBV10-3	NA	TGTGCCAGCAACGAGCTGGGTGAAGCTTTCTTT	CASNELGEAFF
TRBJ1-1	NA	TRBV25-1	NA	TGTGCCAGCAGTACGACCATGAACACTGAAGCTTTCTTT	CASSTTMNTEAFF
TRBJ1-4	NA	TRBV5-1	TRBD1	TGCGCCAGCAGCACCGGGACAGCAACTAATGAAAAACTGTTTTTT	CASSTGTATNEKLFF
TRBJ1-6	NA	TRBV11-2	NA	TGTGCCAGCAGCTCCCTACCATCTGGTCGGAATTCACCCCTCCACTTT	CASSSLPSGRNSPLHF
TRBJ2-5	few	TRBV10-3	NA	TGTGCCATCAGTGCGGCGGCAGCACAAGAGACCCAGTACTTC	CAISAAAAQETQYF
TRBJ2-1	NA	TRBV5-8	NA	TGTGCCAGCAGCTTGGAGGGGACTGTCAACAATGAGCAGTTCTTC	CASSLEGTVNNEQFF
TRBJ1-5	once	TRBV2	TRBD1	TGTGCCAGCACCGGACAGGGAGAGTCCCCCCAGCATTTT	CASTGQGESPQHF
TRBJ1-5	NA	TRBV4-2	TRBD1	TGTGCCAGCAGAAGGACAGGTGCCGAGGGGAACAATCAGCCCCAGCATTTT	CASRRTGAEGNNQPQHF
TRBJ2-3	NA	TRBV4-1	TRBD2	TGCGCCAGCAGCCAAGGACTAGCGGGAGGGTTGGCAGATACGCAGTATTTT	CASSQGLAGGLADTQYF
TRBJ2-1	NA	TRBV30	TRBD2	TGTGCCTCTAGCGGGGGGCCCCCCAATGAGCAGTTCTTC	CASSGGPPNEQFF
TRBJ2-7	NA	TRBV7-2	NA	TGTGCCAGCAGCCTAAATGTGGCTAGCCGATACGAGCAGTACTTC	CASSLNVASRYEQYF
TRBJ2-5	NA	TRBV5-8	TRBD2	TGTGCCAGCAGCTTGTTAGCGGGGGGGCAGGAGACCCAGTACTTC	CASSLLAGGQETQYF
TRBJ1-2	NA	TRBV4-3	TRBD1	TGCGCCAGCAGCCAAGGCGACAGGGGGCTTGAGGGCTACACCTTC	CASSQGDRGLEGYTF
TRBJ1-5	NA	TRBV19	NA	TGTGCCAGTAGCCCCCAGAGTCCTAATAGCAATCAGCCCCAGCATTTT	CASSPQSPNSNQPQHF
TRBJ1-6	once	TRBV7-6	NA	TGTGCCAGCAGCGCAGGGCCTCGCGGGGTTTCACCCCTCCACTTT	CASSAGPRGVSPLHF
TRBJ1-1	NA	TRBV19	TRBD1	TGTGCCAGTAGTATATCCCCGGGGGCGGCCAGGGGGCGTAGCACTGAAGCTTTCTTT	CASSISPGAARGRSTEAFF
TRBJ1-1	NA	TRBV18	TRBD1	TGTGCCAGCTCACCACCGTGGGGACAGGGGGGTGAAGCTTTCTTT	CASSPPWGQGGEAFF
TRBJ1-1	NA	TRBV12-3/TRBV12-4	NA	TGTGCCAGCAGTTTCGGCCAGGGGGAAGCTTTCTTT	CASSFGQGEAFF
TRBJ2-3	once	TRBV13	NA	TGTGCCAGCAGCCCCTCTAGTTATCTCGCGTATTTT	CASSPSSYLAYF
TRBJ2-7	NA	TRBV7-8	TRBD2	TGTGCCAGCAGCTTAGTTGTGGCGGGAGTTAGCTCCTACGAGCAGTACTTC	CASSLVVAGVSSYEQYF
TRBJ1-1	NA	TRBV12-3/TRBV12-4	TRBD1	TGTGCCAGCAGCCCTAGGGGGCTAGAAGCTTTCTTT	CASSPRGLEAFF
TRBJ2-7	few	TRBV28	TRBD1	TGTGCCAGCAGTCCACCCCAGGGGGCGGGCGAGAACCTCTACGAGCAGTACTTC	CASSPPQGAGENLYEQYF
TRBJ1-2	few	TRBV7-9	NA	TGTGCCAGCAGCTTTGGGGAGACAGGCCCCAACTATGGCTACACCTTC	CASSFGETGPNYGYTF
TRBJ2-7	once	TRBV27	NA	TGTGCCAGCAGCGGGTCAAACAGGGTGAACGAGCAGTACTTC	CASSGSNRVNEQYF
TRBJ2-7	NA	TRBV12-5	NA	TGTGCTAGTGGTTTGACCCCAGGGAGCTCCTACGAGCAGTACTTC	CASGLTPGSSYEQYF
TRBJ1-1	NA	TRBV5-1	NA	TGCGCCAGCAAGGAAGGGGAAGACACTGAAGCTTTCTTT	CASKEGEDTEAFF
TRBJ1-2	NA	TRBV9	TRBD1	TGTGCCAGCAGCGTAGGACGGACAGGGATCAGTGGCTACACCTTC	CASSVGRTGISGYTF
TRBJ2-7	NA	TRBV23-1	NA	TGCGCCAGCAGTCCAAAAAAAGGACAGAACTCCTACGAGCAGTACTTC	CASSPKKGQNSYEQYF
TRBJ1-3	NA	TRBV4-3	NA	TGCGCCAGCAGCCAAAATACAGGGACCTCTGGAAACACCATATATTTT	CASSQNTGTSGNTIYF
TRBJ1-5	NA	TRBV7-2	NA	TGTGCCAGCGCTCAGAGGGGCAATCAGCCCCAGCATTTT	CASAQRGNQPQHF
TRBJ2-7	NA	TRBV6-1	NA	TGTGCCAGCAGTGAAGCGGGGCGGGGAAGAGGCGAGCAGTACTTC	CASSEAGRGRGEQYF
TRBJ1-5	NA	TRBV19	NA	TGTGCCAGTATGGGGGGTGCCACGGGCAATCAGCCCCAGCATTTT	CASMGGATGNQPQHF
TRBJ2-7	once	TRBV10-3	NA	TGTGCCATCAGCACAGTAGTTGCCTACGAGCAGTACTTC	CAISTVVAYEQYF
TRBJ2-3	NA	TRBV7-7	NA	TGTGCTAGCAGCCCCGCGGGACGGAGCACAGATACGCAGTATTTT	CASSPAGRSTDTQYF
TRBJ2-3	NA	TRBV5-1	TRBD2	TGCGCCAGCAGCCCAGGGACTAGCGGGATAACAGATACGCAGTATTTT	CASSPGTSGITDTQYF
TRBJ1-1	NA	TRBV2	NA	TGTGCCAGCAGTGAAGCTGAGGGTGGCACTGAAGCTTTCTTT	CASSEAEGGTEAFF
TRBJ2-4	NA	TRBV30	NA	TGTGCCTGGAGTGTCCGAAGGAACAAAAACATTCAGTACTTC	CAWSVRRNKNIQYF
TRBJ1-3	NA	TRBV10-3	NA	TGTGCCATCAGTGGGAGGGCTCCTTCTGGAAACACCATATATTTT	CAISGRAPSGNTIYF
TRBJ2-7	NA	TRBV7-2	TRBD1	TGTGCCAGCAGCTTAGGGACAGGGGTTTTCGAGCAGTACTTC	CASSLGTGVFEQYF
TRBJ2-2	NA	TRBV12-3/TRBV12-4	TRBD1	TGTGGCACGGGACAGAGTAACACCGGGGAGCTGTTTTTT	CGTGQSNTGELFF